This TCR beta chain appears in the sequencing data of a study of blood T cell repertoires in COVID-19. Overall study: Samples taken during acute and convalescent COVID-19 were collected in the United States, Italy and Spain. The analysed material was cDNA or gDNA that came from T cells, B-cell-depleted T cells, or PBMCs.

Per the original methods: Amplification of reference gene primers was used by the study to estimate nucleated cell counts. The data were produced by immunoSEQ multiplex PCR, yet TCRdb's version contains in-frame clones alone and is incomplete. V and J calls and clone size come straight from that table; D and trimming were deduced from the DNA. The sample holds about 240,000 clones, around 83% seen once. The TCR sequence derives from a woman aged 18-35 years with acute or convalescent COVID-19. The sequencing input was peripheral blood.

CDR3 in amino acids: CASSSFGQGVLETQYF. CDR3 sequence (DNA): TGTGCCAGCAGCTCTTTTGGACAGGGGGTTTTGGAGACCCAGTACTTC. The chain is built from TRBV13 and TRBJ2-5, with 10 bases lining up with TRBD1. The V gene's germline CDR1 is PRHDT and CDR2 FYEKMQ (reference sequence). This CDR3 comprises 16 residues. V gave up 4 bases and J gave up 5 bases; unmatched junction bases: 10.